These T cell receptor beta chains were read from a single sample in a study of blood T cells in healthy people across ages. Using its own MiXCR run on the 5' RACE reads, TCRdb lists one record per CDR3 protein. The sample includes nearly 800,000 distinct CDR3 sequences, 56% of them seen just once. Source material: blood. All receptors derive from a man aged 40-49 years in good health. CDR3s include the opening cysteine and the closing phenylalanine or tryptophan. The D gene is left open where the match is weak. Rows may omit the clone size; those that give it use once, few, many or a size class.

TRBJ1-2,few,TRBV10-3,15,-,TGTGCCATCACTCCGACAGTCGCCCCTAACTATGGCTACACCTTC,CAITPTVAPNYGYTF
TRBJ2-5,few,TRBV7-3,16,-,TGTGCCAGCAGCTTACACGCGGGCGACGGGGGAGAGACCCAGTACTTC,CASSLHAGDGGETQYF
TRBJ2-1,-,TRBV20-1,15,TRBD1,TGCAGTGCGACGACAGGGGCCCTCTCCTACAATGAGCAGTTCTTC,CSATTGALSYNEQFF
TRBJ2-5,-,TRBV10-2,15,TRBD2,TGCGCCAGCAGACCCCAAGCGGGGGGGGAAGAGACCCAGTACTTC,CASRPQAGGEETQYF
TRBJ2-1,few,TRBV29-1,14,-,TGCAGCGTTGACCTGACTCACAGGGTTGGGGAGCAGTTCTTC,CSVDLTHRVGEQFF
TRBJ1-1,-,TRBV12-3/TRBV12-4,15,-,TGTGCCAGCAGTTTAAGGGCGGCTGTGAACACTGAAGCTTTCTTT,CASSLRAAVNTEAFF
TRBJ2-7,-,TRBV28,17,TRBD2,TGTGCCAGCAAAGCCCACGGACTAGCGGAAGCCTCCTACGAGCAGTACTTC,CASKAHGLAEASYEQYF
TRBJ2-7,many,TRBV7-9,13,-,TGTGCCAGCAGCTTAGGAACTCGATCCGAGCAGTACTTC,CASSLGTRSEQYF
TRBJ1-1,-,TRBV7-3,13,-,TGTGCCAGCAGCCCGATACATAGGCCTGAAGCTTTCTTT,CASSPIHRPEAFF
TRBJ1-2,-,TRBV7-2,13,-,TGTGCCAGCAGCTTAGACAGCGCAGGGGGCTACACCTTC,CASSLDSAGGYTF
TRBJ2-1,-,TRBV6-5,13,-,TGTGCCAGCAGTTACTCGGCGGGAAATGAGCAGTTCTTC,CASSYSAGNEQFF
TRBJ2-2,few,TRBV12-3/TRBV12-4,15,TRBD2,TGTGCCAGCAGATTTAGCGGGGGGAACACCGGGGAGCTGTTTTTT,CASRFSGGNTGELFF
TRBJ2-3,few,TRBV12-3/TRBV12-4,14,-,TGTGCCAGCAGTTTCGGAGGTCCCAAAGATACGCAGTATTTT,CASSFGGPKDTQYF
TRBJ2-5,-,TRBV4-3,13,-,TGCGCCAGCAGCCACGGCAACCAAGAGACCCAGTACTTC,CASSHGNQETQYF
TRBJ2-4,-,TRBV28,18,TRBD1,TGTGCCAGCAGTTCCCAGAGTACAGGGGGCTTAACCAAAAACATTCAGTACTTC,CASSSQSTGGLTKNIQYF
TRBJ2-7,-,TRBV7-2,15,-,TGTGCCAGCAGCTTTGTAGGAGGGTTTAACAACGAGCAGTACTTC,CASSFVGGFNNEQYF
TRBJ2-5,few,TRBV27,13,-,TGTGCCAGCAGTTTATTTTTCGGTGAGACCCAGTACTTC,CASSLFFGETQYF
TRBJ2-5,few,TRBV15,13,TRBD2,TGTGCCACCAGCAGTATAGCGGGGGAGACCCAGTACTTC,CATSSIAGETQYF
TRBJ2-1,once,TRBV27,17,-,TGTGCCAGCAGTCGTCTGCTCTTCGGGGGCATCCACAATGAGCAGTTCTTC,CASSRLLFGGIHNEQFF
TRBJ1-1,many,TRBV20-1,14,TRBD1,TGCAGTGTAGCACAGGGGTCGCTGAACACTGAAGCTTTCTTT,CSVAQGSLNTEAFF
TRBJ2-3,-,TRBV7-2,17,TRBD2,TGTGCCAGCAGCTTGGGGACTAGCGGGGGGGCGGTAGATACGCAGTATTTT,CASSLGTSGGAVDTQYF
TRBJ2-1,few,TRBV12-3/TRBV12-4,17,TRBD2,TGTGCCAGCAGTCCAACTAGCGGGGGGGTGGAACCGAATGAGCAGTTCTTC,CASSPTSGGVEPNEQFF
TRBJ2-5,-,TRBV6-5,17,-,-,CASSSSGLAGPSREQYF
TRBJ2-1,-,TRBV27,16,-,TGTGCCAGCACCCCCCTAGCGTTCTCCTCCTACAATGAGCAGTTCTTC,CASTPLAFSSYNEQFF
TRBJ1-4,-,TRBV7-8,14,-,TGTGCCAGCAGCCCTCCTGGGCCCGGAGAAAAACTGTTTTTT,CASSPPGPGEKLFF
TRBJ2-6,-,TRBV6-6,14,-,TGTGCCTGCCAACAGGGTCCTGGGGCCAACGTCCTGACTTTC,CACQQGPGANVLTF
TRBJ1-4,-,TRBV6-6,13,-,TGTGCCAGCAGTTATAAGGATAATGAACAACTGTTTTTT,CASSYKDNEQLFF
TRBJ2-3,-,TRBV29-1,14,TRBD2,TGCAGCGTTGGCCTAGCGGAACCTCAAGATACGCAGTATTTT,CSVGLAEPQDTQYF
TRBJ2-7,-,TRBV29-1,15,TRBD1,TGCAGCGCTAGCCGCCTGACAGGGGATGCCTACGAGCAGTACTTC,CSASRLTGDAYEQYF
TRBJ1-4,-,TRBV6-2/TRBV6-3,18,-,TGTGCCAGCAGTTACCGGAGAACACGGACCCAAGGTTACGAAAAACTGTTTTTT,CASSYRRTRTQGYEKLFF
TRBJ1-2,few,TRBV5-1,13,-,TGCGCCAGCAGCTTACAGCCTAACTATGGCTACACCTTC,CASSLQPNYGYTF
TRBJ2-3,-,TRBV25-1,12,-,TGTGCCAGCAGTGAATCCTGGGATACGCAGTATTTT,CASSESWDTQYF
TRBJ2-3,-,TRBV9,16,TRBD2,TGTGCCAGCAGCACGCGTCCGGGACTAGGGACAGATACGCAGTATTTT,CASSTRPGLGTDTQYF
TRBJ2-4,-,TRBV7-2,16,-,TGTGCCAGCACCTTAACAGGTCCGGGAGCCAAAAACATTCAGTACTTC,CASTLTGPGAKNIQYF
TRBJ2-7,many,TRBV6-1,15,TRBD1,TGTGCCAGCAGTGGGGACAGCGGCCGCTCCTACGAGCAGTACTTC,CASSGDSGRSYEQYF
TRBJ1-4,few,TRBV7-2,16,TRBD1,TGTGCCAGCAGCGATCAGACAGGGGGCTTTCGGGAAAAACTGTTTTTT,CASSDQTGGFREKLFF
TRBJ2-7,once,TRBV7-6,15,-,TGTGCCAGCAGCTTAGCCCAACAGTCGGGCTACGAGCAGTACTTC,CASSLAQQSGYEQYF
TRBJ2-5,few,TRBV6-2/TRBV6-3,13,-,TGTGCCAGCAGTTACGGGGGGCTCGAGACCCAGTACTTC,CASSYGGLETQYF
TRBJ2-5,-,TRBV11-2,14,-,TGTGCCAGCAGCTTAGTTAGGTCGGAAGAGACCCAGTACTTC,CASSLVRSEETQYF
TRBJ2-5,-,TRBV29-1,14,TRBD2,TGCAGCGTTAGACTAGCGGGAGGGCCCTGGACCCAGTACTTC,CSVRLAGGPWTQYF
TRBJ2-5,few,TRBV20-1,16,-,TGCAGTGCTAGAGATTTGGGGACGGGTATAGTGGAGACCCAGTACTTC,CSARDLGTGIVETQYF